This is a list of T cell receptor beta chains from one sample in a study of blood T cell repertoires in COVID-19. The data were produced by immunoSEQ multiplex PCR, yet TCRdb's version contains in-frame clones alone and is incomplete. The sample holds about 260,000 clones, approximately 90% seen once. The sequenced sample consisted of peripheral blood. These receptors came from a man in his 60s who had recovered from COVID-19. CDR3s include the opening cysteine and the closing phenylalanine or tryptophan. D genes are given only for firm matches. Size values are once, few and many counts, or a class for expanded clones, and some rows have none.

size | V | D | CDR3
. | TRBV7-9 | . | CASSQRGDNYGYTF
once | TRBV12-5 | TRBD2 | CASVLGAGGPQETQYF
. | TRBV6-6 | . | CASTLVSGAFTDTQYF
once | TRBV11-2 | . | CASNFAGRQETQYF
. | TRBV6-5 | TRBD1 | CASSRRVNSGGEQYF
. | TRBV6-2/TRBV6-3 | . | CASSYGGESQPQHF
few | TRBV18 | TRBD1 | CASSLTGQVGGNTEAFF
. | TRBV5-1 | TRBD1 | CASSLAMRRTGNNEQFF
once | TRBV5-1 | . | CASSFGQGGETQYF
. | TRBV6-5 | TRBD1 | CASSSDRGPNQPQHF
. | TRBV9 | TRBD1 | CASSASTGTGKQYF
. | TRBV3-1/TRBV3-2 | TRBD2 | CASSHPSGGAETQYF
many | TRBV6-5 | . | CASSYGQNHQPQHF
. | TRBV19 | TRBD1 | CASSPAGGDGYTF
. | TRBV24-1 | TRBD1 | CATKGRGKGQETQYF
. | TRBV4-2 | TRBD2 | CASSQTSGGVSNTGELFF
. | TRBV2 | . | CASSEWEGGTYSYEQYF
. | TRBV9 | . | CASSLGTPYGYTF
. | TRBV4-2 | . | CASSQGTPNTEAFF
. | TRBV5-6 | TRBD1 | CASSLGQGFRSPLHF
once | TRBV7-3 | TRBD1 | CASSSTGGNYGYTF
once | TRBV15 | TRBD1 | CATSSFGTGTNYGYTF
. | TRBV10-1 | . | CASSGRQDYKQYF
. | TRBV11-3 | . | CASSLGLLYNEQFF
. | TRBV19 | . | CATKGADYEQYF
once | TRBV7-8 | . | CASSSNNKNTEAFF
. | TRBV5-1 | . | CASSLVGGATEAFF
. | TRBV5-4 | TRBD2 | CASSLAGSGGTTDTQYF
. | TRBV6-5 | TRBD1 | CASRRTGETYEQYF
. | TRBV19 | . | CASNHPGMPDEKLFF
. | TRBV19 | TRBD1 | CARRQGYEQYF
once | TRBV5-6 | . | CASSTLLTGREDSGYTF
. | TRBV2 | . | CARLENRKVDTEAFF
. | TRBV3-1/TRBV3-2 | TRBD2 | CASSQVSAGDFYNEQFF
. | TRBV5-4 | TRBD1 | CASSLPGRTGRYGYTF
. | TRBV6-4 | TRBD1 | CASSDSIPGTGGADTQYF
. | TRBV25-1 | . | CASTTRGRGNTEAFF
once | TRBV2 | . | CASRADRGSETQYF
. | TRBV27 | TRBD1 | CASRTGEKAFF
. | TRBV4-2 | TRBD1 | CASSQDGRQGANSPLHF
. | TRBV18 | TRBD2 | CASSPGSARGGNNEQFF
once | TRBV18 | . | CASSTGLRGGYTF
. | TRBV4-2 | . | CASSLSSGANVLTF
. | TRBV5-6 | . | CASIRTGKNTEAFF
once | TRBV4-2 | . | CASSQDLADATNEKLFF
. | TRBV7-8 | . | CASSEQGPRTLHF
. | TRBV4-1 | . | CASSQEGQGTNQPQHF
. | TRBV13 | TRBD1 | CASSARDRGVYTEAFF
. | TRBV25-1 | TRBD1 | CASSELGGDRTYGYTF
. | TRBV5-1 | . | CASSLSRLPTDTQYF
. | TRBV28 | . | CASREGYTDTQYF
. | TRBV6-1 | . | CASSEAGTYEQYF
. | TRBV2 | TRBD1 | CASSEQGAEAFF
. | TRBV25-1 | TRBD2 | CASSRSGGWNEQFF